The 15 T cell receptor beta chains listed next were all sequenced from one sample in a study of cytomegalovirus exposure and HLA in healthy donors. Some clones are missing from TCRdb's copy, which holds only in-frame ones; the method was immunoSEQ multiplex PCR. The sample records 210,000 or so clones, around 88% being singletons. The sample taken for sequencing was PBMCs. The receptors derive from a woman aged 18-29 years in good health and CMV-seronegative.

In its sample, this clone was seen once. The chain carries TRBV4-3 and TRBJ1-1; tentatively, D is TRBD1 (5 bases). The germline V gene encodes CDR1 LGHNA and CDR2 YSLEER. The CDR3 contains 14 residues. V was pared by 1 base and J by 4 bases, with 10 bases between. The CDR3 region is CASSQGGGTTEAFF. The CDR3, as DNA: TGCGCCAGCAGCCAAGGGGGGGGGACCACTGAAGCTTTCTTT.

This clone was seen once. The gene calls are TRBV7-9 and TRBJ2-7; TRBD1 aligns across 7 bases. Losses at the gene ends were 5 bases for V and 6 bases for J; bases not matched to a gene: 16. This CDR3 contains 16 residues. Germline CDR1 reads SEHNR; CDR2 reads FQNEAQ (reference sequence). This CDR3 reads CASSPRRAGGRGEQYF. As DNA, the CDR3 is TGTGCCAGCAGCCCCCGCAGGGCAGGGGGTAGGGGCGAGCAGTACTTC.

The chain is built from TRBV29-1 and TRBJ1-3, with D unclear. Trimming took 0 bases from V and 5 from J, leaving 8 bases between them. CDR1 SQVTM and CDR2 ANQGSEA come from the germline V gene. The CDR3 extends over 13 amino acids. CDR3: CSVEDSYRNTIYF. The CDR3 DNA follows: TGCAGCGTTGAAGATTCGTATAGAAACACCATATATTTT.

V gene TRBV19 combines with J gene TRBJ1-2, with TRBD1 identical over 8 bases. This CDR3 spans 12 amino acids. Germline CDR1 is LNHDA and CDR2 is SQIVND (reference sequence). The J segment lost 8 bases and the V segment lost 5 bases, leaving 4 bases of the junction unmatched. Here the CDR3 DNA reads TGTGCCAGTAGTCCCCGACAGGGGGGCTACACCTTC. Amino acids: CASSPRQGGYTF.

With respect to this clone: In the same sample, other DNA sequences code for this CDR3. V usage is TRBV7-2 and J usage is TRBJ2-5; 13 bases match TRBD2. The CDR3 is 15 amino acids. Germline loops: CDR1 SGHTA, CDR2 FQGNSA. V lost 5 bases, J lost 5 bases, and 5 bases stayed unmatched. CDR3: CASSRGLAGVETQYF. The CDR3, as DNA: TGTGCCAGCAGCCGAGGACTAGCGGGAGTGGAGACCCAGTACTTC.

V is TRBV4-1 and J is TRBJ2-2; 9 nucleotides agree with TRBD2. The CDR3 runs 18 residues. The trim removed 0 bases at V and 0 bases at J, leaving 5 bases unmatched. Germline CDR1 is MGHRA and CDR2 is YSYEKL. The chain's CDR3 is CASSQEPAGGPNTGELFF. The CDR3 coding sequence is TGCGCCAGCAGCCAAGAACCAGCGGGGGGCCCGAACACCGGGGAGCTGTTTTTT.

J is TRBJ2-7 and V is TRBV2; unclear D gene. The CDR3 spans 14 residues. The germline CDR1 and CDR2 sequences are SNHLY and FYNNEI. Trimming left V 4 bases short and J 3 bases short, with 13 bases between. The CDR3 loop is CASSAYPPRYEQYF. The CDR3 bases are TGTGCCAGCAGTGCCTATCCCCCCCGCTACGAGCAGTACTTC.

V and J are TRBV4-1 and TRBJ2-7; 9 bases are a match to TRBD1. This CDR3 has 15 amino acids. From germline, CDR1 is MGHRA and CDR2 YSYEKL. V lost 2 bases and J lost 5; bases outside the gene matches: 7. The CDR3 spells CASSQLPGQGDEQYF. The DNA for the CDR3 is TGCGCCAGCAGCCAACTGCCGGGACAGGGCGACGAGCAGTACTTC.

The rearrangement uses TRBV5-1 and TRBJ1-5, with D tentatively TRBD1 (5 bases). Trimming pared 5 bases from V and 3 bases from J, leaving 12 bases between. Germline V gene data show CDR1 as SGHRS and CDR2 as YFSETQ. The CDR3 extends over 14 amino acids. CDR3 DNA sequence: TGCGCCAGCAGGTTAGACAGTTACAATCAGCCCCAGCATTTT. The encoded protein is CASRLDSYNQPQHF. Full variable domain (remainder filled in from reference TRBV5-1 and TRBJ1-5): KAGVTQTPRYLIKTRGQQVTLSCSPISGHRSVSWYQQTPGQGLQFLFEYFSETQRNKGNFPGRFSGRQFSNSRSEMNVSTLELGDSALYLCASRLDSYNQPQHFGDGTRLSIL.

The chain carries TRBV10-3 and TRBJ2-3; D is perhaps TRBD1 (5 bases). V lost 2 bases and J lost 4, with 7 bases in between. The CDR3 contains 13 residues. Germline V gene sequence: CDR1 ENHRY, CDR2 SYGVKD. The CDR3 here is CAISEGAADTQYF. The CDR3 DNA reads TGTGCCATCAGTGAGGGGGCGGCAGATACGCAGTATTTT.

The gene calls are TRBV4-2 and TRBJ2-1; TRBD2 matches at 7 bases. The CDR3 runs to 18 residues. Germline V lookup: CDR1 LGHNA, CDR2 YNFKEQ. The ends lost 3 bases at V and 8 bases at J; junction bases unmatched: 19. This chain's CDR3 is CASSHLINWGGDGHEQFF. DNA of the CDR3: TGTGCCAGCAGCCATCTAATAAATTGGGGGGGAGACGGTCATGAGCAGTTCTTC.

J is TRBJ2-3 and V is TRBV4-3; 9 nucleotides line up with TRBD2. From germline, CDR1 is LGHNA and CDR2 YSLEER. Trimming removed 6 bases from V and 5 bases from J; junction bases left unmatched: 15. CDR3 size: 17 residues. CDR3 loop: CASSQSRTSVLRDTQYF. The DNA of the CDR3 is TGCGCCAGCAGTCAATCCAGGACTAGCGTACTTCGAGATACGCAGTATTTT.

The chain combines TRBV6-1 with TRBJ2-7, with 8 bases matching TRBD1. The trim removed 3 bases at V and 5 bases at J, leaving 9 bases unmatched. Germline CDR1 is MNHNS and CDR2 is SASEGT. The CDR3 covers 15 residues. DNA of the CDR3: TGTGCCAGCAGTGAGTCCGGGACAGGAGTCGACGAGCAGTACTTC. It yields the protein CASSESGTGVDEQYF.

In nucleotides, the CDR3 is TGTGCCAGCAGCGTAGGAGGAGGCCCTGGAAACACCATATATTTT. It yields the protein CASSVGGGPGNTIYF. V usage is TRBV9 and J usage is TRBJ1-3; no clear D gene. The CDR3 has 15 amino acids. Trimming removed 0 bases from V and 2 bases from J, with 9 bases in between. Germline V gene data show CDR1 as SGDLS and CDR2 as YYNGEE.

The rearrangement links TRBV5-1 to TRBJ2-5; a possible D gene is TRBD1 (5 bases). CDR3 size: 16 residues. Germline assignment: CDR1 SGHRS and CDR2 YFSETQ. V lost 0 bases and J lost 6, with 18 bases in between. CDR3 DNA: TGCGCCAGCAGCTTGGTGGCAGGGCGGATTGTAAAGACCCAGTACTTC. Residues: CASSLVAGRIVKTQYF.